This T cell receptor beta chain was recorded in a study of blood T cell repertoires in COVID-19. In the study overall: Both acute and convalescent COVID-19 samples were obtained from the United States, Italy and Spain. Sample material is recorded as cDNA or gDNA derived from T cells, B-cell-depleted T cells, or PBMCs.

Authors' analysis steps: Amplified reference gene primers provided the basis for estimating nucleated cell counts. Data came from immunoSEQ multiplex PCR; TCRdb stores just in-frame clones and leaves some out. D and trimming come from the DNA, and the V and J calls and clone size come from that table. The top ten hold 18% of the sample, which has 60,000 or so clones, almost 85% seen once. The germline gives CDR1 MDHEN, CDR2 SYDVKM. There are 13 residues in the CDR3. The germline V and J ends were trimmed by 8 bases and 2 bases, with 12 bases remaining between them. The rearrangement links TRBV28 to TRBJ1-1; D gene unclear. Source material: peripheral blood. The clonotype was recovered from a human donor in a cohort sampled during active COVID-19. CDR3 loop: CASLWTDNTEAFF. The CDR3 DNA reads TGTGCCAGCCTTTGGACTGACAACACTGAAGCTTTCTTT.